A single sample is the source of the 21 T cell receptor beta chains below, sequenced in a study of shared clonotypes between healthy human individuals. Some clones are missing from TCRdb's copy, which holds only in-frame ones; the method was immunoSEQ multiplex PCR. The data contain about 1 million clones, around 75% of them singletons. The sequenced sample was memory CD4+ T cells sorted from blood. The subset was: CD45RA-negative fraction. These receptors originate from a man younger than 35 in good health.

The CDR3 sequence is CSVDKQGADGYTF. The CDR3 DNA sequence: TGCAGCGTTGACAAACAGGGGGCGGATGGCTACACCTTC. The V and J genes are TRBV29-1 and TRBJ1-2, with 9 bases matching TRBD1. V was clipped by 3 bases and J by 6 bases; unmatched bases: 5. The CDR3 length is 13 residues. CDR1 is SQVTM and CDR2 is ANQGSEA in the germline V gene. Drawing the rest from reference TRBV29-1 and TRBJ1-2, the complete variable domain is SAVISQKPSRDICQRGTSLTIQCQVDSQVTMMFWYRQQPGQSLTLIATANQGSEATYESGFVIDKFPISRPNLTFSTLTVSNMSPEDSSIYLCSVDKQGADGYTFGSGTRLTVV.

This clone came up once. The chain recombines TRBV6-6 with TRBJ2-7, with D maybe TRBD1 (6 bases). V lost 6 bases and J lost 4, with 13 bases in between. Germline CDR1 reads MNHNY; CDR2 reads SVGAGI (reference sequence). The CDR3 has 13 amino acids. The CDR3 spells CASRKGTPYEQYF. The CDR3 coding sequence is TGTGCCAGCAGAAAAGGGACACCTTACGAGCAGTACTTC.

Of note for this clone: This CDR3 is also generated by other DNA sequences in the sample. The chain employs TRBV2 and TRBJ1-3; no firm D call. The V gene's germline CDR1 is SNHLY and CDR2 FYNNEI. V dropped 4 bases and J dropped 1 base, with 8 bases sitting between them. The CDR3 is 14 amino acids. The CDR3 nucleotides read TGTGCCAGCAGTGTTGAATCGTCTGGAAACACCATATATTTT. Its protein is CASSVESSGNTIYF.

This chain links TRBV18 with TRBJ1-5; 7 bases are shared with TRBD1. J was trimmed by 2 bases and V by 4 bases; bases with no gene match: 8. The germline gives CDR1 KGHSH, CDR2 LQKENI. The CDR3 sequence is 16 residues long. DNA for the CDR3: TGTGCCAGCTCACTTCTGGGACAGACGGGCAATCAGCCCCAGCATTTT. The encoded protein is CASSLLGQTGNQPQHF.

The chain is built from TRBV4-1 and TRBJ2-1, with TRBD2 matching over 10 bases. Trimming removed 0 bases from V and 4 bases from J; junction bases left unmatched: 3. The length of the CDR3 is 16 residues. Germline V gene sequence: CDR1 MGHRA, CDR2 YSYEKL. The CDR3 sequence is CASSQDTSGTYNEQFF. For the CDR3, the DNA is TGCGCCAGCAGCCAAGATACTAGCGGGACGTACAATGAGCAGTTCTTC.

V is TRBV5-4 and J is TRBJ2-5, with TRBD2 matching 9 bases. The germline gives CDR1 SGHNT, CDR2 YYREEE (reference sequence). V dropped 4 bases and J dropped 3; count of bases not matched to a gene: 7. This CDR3 is built from 15 residues. The CDR3 DNA follows: TGTGCCAGCAGCCCCATGGGACTAGCCGAAGAGACCCAGTACTTC. It yields the protein CASSPMGLAEETQYF.

This chain joins TRBV13 and TRBJ1-1; 12 bases are a match to TRBD1. The CDR3 runs 17 residues. Germline values: CDR1 PRHDT, CDR2 FYEKMQ (reference sequence). V gave up 0 bases and J gave up 7 bases; unmatched junction bases: 9. The CDR3 nucleotides are TGTGCCAGCAGCTTAGGCGGGGGGACAGGGGGCGTGGGTGAAGCTTTCTTT. It yields the protein CASSLGGGTGGVGEAFF.

In its sample, this clone was seen a few times. The chain joins TRBV19 to TRBJ1-1; no firm D call. The CDR3 spans 14 residues. V was clipped by 7 bases and J by 4 bases, with 16 bases between them. Germline values: CDR1 LNHDA, CDR2 SQIVND (reference sequence). The DNA of the CDR3 is TGTGCCAGTATTGACACCGAGAGGAGCACTGAAGCTTTCTTT. It specifies CASIDTERSTEAFF.

The gene calls are TRBV5-6 and TRBJ1-5; D is possibly TRBD1 (5 bases). Germline CDR1 and CDR2: SGHDT and YYEEEE. The CDR3 extends over 15 amino acids. Trimming pared 4 bases from V and 5 bases from J, leaving 16 bases between. CDR3 bases: TGTGCCAGCAGCGCCTCGGGGCGGACCCATCAGCCCCAGCATTTT. It translates to CASSASGRTHQPQHF.

This rearrangement joins TRBV7-9 to TRBJ2-3; D gene unclear. CDR1 and CDR2 (germline): SEHNR, FQNEAQ (reference sequence). The V and J ends lost 5 bases and 1 base respectively, with 13 bases between them. The CDR3 extends over 15 amino acids. The CDR3 region is CASSLGSFGTDTQYF. The CDR3 DNA sequence: TGTGCCAGCAGCCTGGGGTCGTTTGGCACAGATACGCAGTATTTT.

This chain connects TRBV19 to TRBJ1-4, with TRBD1 matching over 7 bases. Germline CDR1 reads LNHDA; CDR2 reads SQIVND (reference sequence). The trim removed 6 bases at V and 0 bases at J, leaving 4 bases unmatched. The CDR3 contains 15 residues. CDR3 coding DNA: TGTGCCAGTAGGGCCGACAGGGCAACTAATGAAAAACTGTTTTTT. Translation: CASRADRATNEKLFF.

This chain joins TRBV7-2 and TRBJ1-5, with D tentatively TRBD1 (6 bases). CDR1 is SGHTA and CDR2 is FQGNSA in the germline V gene. This CDR3 spans 17 amino acids. Trimming took 6 bases from V and 2 from J, leaving 20 bases between them. The CDR3 region is CASSPYRGKGGNQPQHF. CDR3 nucleotides: TGTGCCAGCAGTCCCTATAGGGGCAAGGGGGGCAATCAGCCCCAGCATTTT.

This clone appeared a few times. The V gene is TRBV5-4, the J gene TRBJ1-2; D unresolved. Between the trimmed V and J ends, which lost 5 bases and 2 bases, there was a span of 13 bases. The germline V gene has CDR1 SGHNT and CDR2 YYREEE (reference sequence). The CDR3 is 14 residues long. In DNA form, the CDR3 reads TGTGCCAGCAGTCCCCCCACAGCCAACTATGGCTACACCTTC. It encodes CASSPPTANYGYTF.

The rearrangement joins TRBV15 to TRBJ2-3, with no clear D. The CDR3 is made up of 15 amino acids. The germline V gene has CDR1 LNHNV and CDR2 YYDKDF (reference sequence). V lost 4 bases, J lost 0 bases, and 11 bases lay in between. As DNA, the CDR3 is TGTGCCACCAGCACCTACAGCGCTAGCACAGATACGCAGTATTTT. Translation gives CATSTYSASTDTQYF.

Turning to this clone: The same CDR3 also results from other DNA sequences found in this sample. The chain couples TRBV11-2 to TRBJ1-1; weak D call: TRBD1 (5 bases). CDR1 is SGHAT, CDR2 FQNNGV, per germline. Trimming left V 4 bases short and J 3 bases short, with 9 bases between. This CDR3 has 13 residues. DNA of the CDR3: TGTGCCAGCAGCTATACCAGGGACACTGAAGCTTTCTTT. Translating gives CASSYTRDTEAFF.

J is TRBJ1-1 and V is TRBV18; D uncertain. Trimming shortened V by 2 bases and J by 0 bases, and 4 bases separated the two germline ends. This CDR3 has 13 residues. Looked up from germline, CDR1 is KGHSH and CDR2 is LQKENI. The CDR3 loop is CASSPKLNTEAFF. Here the CDR3 DNA reads TGTGCCAGCTCACCAAAACTGAACACTGAAGCTTTCTTT.

This chain connects TRBV27 to TRBJ1-2; tentatively, D is TRBD1 (6 bases). V shed 5 bases and J shed 4 bases, with 20 bases lying between them. The germline CDR1 and CDR2 sequences are MNHEY and SMNVEV (reference sequence). CDR3 length: 16 amino acids. CDR3: CASSPAGRRGSYGYTF. CDR3 nucleotides: TGTGCCAGCAGTCCCGCCGGGCGAAGGGGGAGCTATGGCTACACCTTC.

The chain recombines TRBV9 with TRBJ1-6; TRBD1 matches at 8 bases. The germline gives CDR1 SGDLS, CDR2 YYNGEE. The CDR3 has 15 amino acids. V lost 4 bases to trimming and J lost 7 bases; unmatched junction nucleotides: 7. CDR3 bases: TGTGCCAGCAGCCCTCAGACAGGGGTGAATTCACCCCTCCACTTT. The encoded protein is CASSPQTGVNSPLHF.

The chain combines TRBV11-2 with TRBJ1-4, with 9 bases matching TRBD1. After removal of 5 bases from V and 8 bases from J, the junction contained 6 bases not matched to a gene. This CDR3 has 14 residues. CDR1 is SGHAT, CDR2 FQNNGV, per germline. The chain's CDR3 is CASSPGQGREKLFF. The CDR3 DNA follows: TGTGCCAGCAGCCCCGGACAGGGGAGGGAAAAACTGTTTTTT. Based on the CDR3 plus reference TRBV11-2 and TRBJ1-4, the full variable domain is EAGVAQSPRYKIIEKRQSVAFWCNPISGHATLYWYQQILGQGPKLLIQFQNNGVVDDSQLPKDRFSAERLKGVDSTLKIQPAKLEDSAVYLCASSPGQGREKLFFGSGTQLSVL.

This clone showed up many times. This chain uses TRBV11-3 with TRBJ1-5, with D possibly TRBD1 on 6 matching bases. CDR3 length: 16 residues. V dropped 3 bases and J dropped 2 bases, with 14 bases sitting between them. Germline values: CDR1 SGHNT, CDR2 YENEEA. CDR3 sequence (DNA): TGTGCCAGCAGCTTCGGGGGGCGCAAGGGCAATCAGCCCCAGCATTTT. Protein: CASSFGGRKGNQPQHF.

V usage is TRBV7-2 and J usage is TRBJ2-1; no reliable D call. CDR1 SGHTA and CDR2 FQGNSA come from the germline V gene. The CDR3 is 16 amino acids. The ends were cut back, 2 bases at V and 2 bases at J, with 13 bases in the middle. The CDR3 region is CASSLKSSLTYNEQFF. The DNA for the CDR3 is TGTGCCAGCAGCTTAAAGAGCAGCCTTACCTACAATGAGCAGTTCTTC.